These 27 T cell receptor beta chains came from one sample sequenced in a study of blood T cell repertoires in COVID-19. Profiling relied on immunoSEQ multiplex PCR, and the TCRdb table lists in-frame clones only, not all of them. Seen here are 120,000 to 150,000 clones, over 80% observed once, and the top ten hold more than 4.5%. The sequencing input was PBMCs or T cells enriched from blood (not recorded which). The receptors here all came from a woman aged 45-60 years who had been exposed to COVID-19.

V and J are TRBV10-3 and TRBJ2-1; 7 bases map to TRBD2. V trimming: 10 bases; J trimming: 6 bases; junction bases outside the gene matches: 15. The CDR3 is 15 residues long. CDR1 and CDR2 from the germline V gene are ENHRY and SYGVKD. CDR3 DNA: TGTGCCAGCAAGCCAGGACTAGAGTCTGGCAATGAGCAGTTCTTC. It translates to CASKPGLESGNEQFF.

The chain links TRBV7-2 to TRBJ1-4; no clear D. The germline V and J ends were trimmed by 4 bases and 3 bases, with 12 bases remaining between them. The CDR3 covers 15 residues. Germline values: CDR1 SGHTA, CDR2 FQGNSA. CDR3 nucleotides: TGTGCCAGCAGCTATGGAGGGTCTTCTAATGAAAAACTGTTTTTT. It encodes CASSYGGSSNEKLFF. Combining the CDR3 with reference TRBV7-2 and TRBJ1-4 gives the whole variable domain GAGVSQSPSNKVTEKGKDVELRCDPISGHTALYWYRQSLGQGLEFLIYFQGNSAPDKSGLPSDRFSAERTGGSVSTLTIQRTQQEDSAVYLCASSYGGSSNEKLFFGSGTQLSVL.

This clone was recorded only once. This may stem from a read error, because a much larger clone lies one nucleotide away. The chain uses TRBV6-2 or TRBV6-3 and TRBJ2-7; 14 bases map to TRBD2. Germline V gene lookup returns CDR1 MNHEY and CDR2 SVGEGT. There are 15 residues in the CDR3. After removal of 5 bases from V and 8 bases from J, the junction contained 8 bases not matched to a gene. CDR3 in DNA: TGTGCCAGCAGTGGGACTAGCGGGAGTTTCGACAAGCAGTACTTC. It translates to CASSGTSGSFDKQYF.

This chain connects TRBV6-4 to TRBJ2-3; 7 bases match TRBD2. The CDR3 covers 15 residues. Per the germline V gene, CDR1 is MRHNA and CDR2 is SNTAGT. The junction had 10 bases not matched to a gene; V was cut back by 4 bases and J by 6 bases. The CDR3 DNA is TGTGCCAGCAGTGTACAGGCGGGAGCTTGGGATACGCAGTATTTT. Amino acids: CASSVQAGAWDTQYF.

The CDR3 sequence: CASSQDLGASKVNTEAFF. CDR3 DNA: TGCGCCAGCAGCCAAGACCTGGGGGCGAGTAAGGTTAACACTGAAGCTTTCTTT. This chain connects TRBV4-3 to TRBJ1-1; maybe TRBD1 (6 bases). In germline, CDR1 is LGHNA, CDR2 YSLEER. This CDR3 is 18 amino acids long. The V and J ends lost 0 bases and 2 bases respectively, with 19 bases between them.

The CDR3 sequence: CASSPQGLNTEAFF. The CDR3 bases are TGTGCCAGCTCACCACAGGGGCTAAACACTGAAGCTTTCTTT. The J gene is TRBJ1-1, the V gene TRBV18; possibly TRBD1 for D (5 bases). The CDR3 has 14 amino acids. Germline CDR1 and CDR2: KGHSH and LQKENI. Deletions cut 1 base from V and 2 bases from J, with 8 bases between. Full variable domain (rest looked up from reference TRBV18 and TRBJ1-1): NAGVMQNPRHLVRRRGQEARLRCSPMKGHSHVYWYRQLPEEGLKFMVYLQKENIIDESGMPKERFSAEFPKEGPSILRIQQVVRGDSAAYFCASSPQGLNTEAFFGQGTRLTVV.

Regarding this clone: Distinct nucleotide sequences in the sample also encode this CDR3. The J gene is TRBJ2-7, the V gene TRBV18; D ambiguous. The germline CDR1 and CDR2 sequences are KGHSH and LQKENI. The ends were cut back, 6 bases at V and 6 bases at J, with 9 bases in the middle. The CDR3 is 11 residues long. CDR3 residues: CASSPSGEQYF. The CDR3 nucleotides read TGTGCCAGCTCGCCTTCGGGCGAGCAGTACTTC. Drawing the rest from reference TRBV18 and TRBJ2-7, the complete variable domain is NAGVMQNPRHLVRRRGQEARLRCSPMKGHSHVYWYRQLPEEGLKFMVYLQKENIIDESGMPKERFSAEFPKEGPSILRIQQVVRGDSAAYFCASSPSGEQYFGPGTRLTVT.

The V call is TRBV29-1, the J call TRBJ2-1; 10 nucleotides match TRBD2. The V and J ends lost 7 bases and 8 bases, in that order; junction bases with no gene match: 11. Germline assignment: CDR1 SQVTM and CDR2 ANQGSEA. There are 14 residues in the CDR3. CDR3 in amino acids: CSASSGTSVYEQFF. For the CDR3, the DNA is TGCAGCGCCTCGTCCGGGACTAGCGTCTATGAGCAGTTCTTC.

The chain joins TRBV7-6 to TRBJ2-1; 8 nucleotides line up with TRBD2. Unmatched junction bases numbered 11, after V lost 4 bases and J lost 0 bases. Germline assignment: CDR1 SGHVS and CDR2 FNYEAQ. The CDR3 loop spans 18 amino acids. CDR3 sequence reads: CASSSPGLAESSYNEQFF. CDR3 in DNA: TGTGCCAGCAGCTCCCCCGGACTAGCCGAAAGCTCCTACAATGAGCAGTTCTTC.

The chain employs TRBV7-9 and TRBJ1-5, with 8 nucleotides matching TRBD1. The germline CDR1 and CDR2 sequences are SEHNR and FQNEAQ (reference sequence). V dropped 8 bases and J dropped 7; count of bases not matched to a gene: 1. The CDR3 extends over 11 amino acids. The CDR3: CASGDRQPQHF. The CDR3 DNA reads as TGTGCCAGCGGGGACAGGCAGCCCCAGCATTTT.

This chain uses TRBV12-3 or TRBV12-4 with TRBJ2-7, with TRBD1 matching 7 bases. This CDR3 is built from 12 residues. The V and J ends lost 5 bases and 4 bases, in that order; junction bases with no gene match: 2. The CDR3 protein is CASSRQGYEQYF. The CDR3 DNA reads TGTGCCAGCAGTCGACAGGGTTACGAGCAGTACTTC.

The chain carries TRBV9 and TRBJ1-3, with a weak D call TRBD1 (5 bases). The CDR3 spans 14 residues. The germline CDR1 and CDR2 sequences are SGDLS and YYNGEE. V was trimmed by 3 bases and J by 3 bases, leaving 10 bases between them. The CDR3 sequence: CASSAPDIGNTIYF. DNA of the CDR3: TGTGCCAGCAGCGCACCGGACATTGGAAACACCATATATTTT.

The rearrangement joins TRBV2 to TRBJ1-5; no clear D gene. From germline, CDR1 is SNHLY and CDR2 FYNNEI. This CDR3 spans 14 amino acids. V dropped 4 bases and J dropped 5 bases, with 12 bases sitting between them. CDR3 coding DNA: TGTGCCAGCAGTGGAGGGAATGTTGATCAGCCCCAGCATTTT. This encodes CASSGGNVDQPQHF.

This clone came up once. The genes are TRBV2 and TRBJ2-1; 11 bases agree with TRBD2. The V segment lost 4 bases and the J segment 10 bases; nucleotides outside the gene matches: 9. In germline, CDR1 is SNHLY, CDR2 FYNNEI. This CDR3 is 15 amino acids long. CDR3 protein: CASSGGALAGGEQFF. As DNA, the CDR3 is TGTGCCAGCAGTGGGGGGGCCCTAGCGGGAGGAGAGCAGTTCTTC.

The chain links TRBV12-5 to TRBJ1-2; perhaps TRBD1 as D (6 bases). Germline V lookup: CDR1 LGHNT, CDR2 FRNRAP. V shed 0 bases and J shed 1 base, with 24 bases lying between them. The CDR3 runs 20 residues. The CDR3 DNA reads as TGTGCTAGTGGTTTGGTACTAAGGTCTGGGGGCCCTCCCAATAACTATGGCTACACCTTC. Its translation: CASGLVLRSGGPPNNYGYTF.

J is TRBJ1-5 and V is TRBV21-1; TRBD1, as called in the table, went unchecked against the DNA. TRBV21-1 is described as a pseudogene. CDR3 size: 14 residues. Here the CDR3 reads CASSSGQGNQPQHF. The CDR3 DNA follows: TGTGCCAGCAGCAGCGGACAGGGAAATCAGCCCCAGCATTTT.

The chain employs TRBV6-2 or TRBV6-3 and TRBJ2-7, with a weak D call TRBD1 (6 bases). The V end was cut by 5 bases, the J end by 4 bases, with 15 bases between. The germline CDR1 and CDR2 sequences are MNHEY and SVGEGT. This CDR3 has 14 amino acids. CDR3 sequence (DNA): TGTGCCAGCAGTGACGGGACATTTTTTTACGAGCAGTACTTC. Protein: CASSDGTFFYEQYF.

The rearrangement links TRBV11-2 to TRBJ1-1, with 10 positions matching TRBD1. The germline V gene encodes CDR1 SGHAT and CDR2 FQNNGV. The CDR3 covers 15 residues. The V gene end was trimmed by 6 bases and the J gene end by 1 base; junction bases not matched to a gene: 5. The CDR3 nucleotides read TGTGCCAGCAGGGCGACAGGGGGCGCGAACACTGAAGCTTTCTTT. Translating it yields CASRATGGANTEAFF.

The CDR3 nucleotides read TGTGCCAGCAGTTACGGGACAGGCTCTAACTATGGCTACACCTTC. Encoded protein: CASSYGTGSNYGYTF. The chain joins TRBV6-5 to TRBJ1-2; 8 bases fit TRBD1. Per the germline V gene, CDR1 is MNHEY and CDR2 is SVGAGI. The CDR3 length is 15 residues. The J segment lost 0 bases and the V segment lost 2 bases, leaving 2 bases of the junction unmatched.

The sample holds a few counts of this clone. The chain has TRBV9 and TRBJ1-1, with TRBD1 matching 10 bases. The CDR3 has 15 amino acids. J gave up 4 bases and V 4 bases, and 7 bases lay outside the gene matches. Germline assignment: CDR1 SGDLS and CDR2 YYNGEE. The DNA of the CDR3 is TGTGCCAGCAGCCTCCAGGACAGGGGGTTCACTGAAGCTTTCTTT. Protein sequence: CASSLQDRGFTEAFF.

V and J are TRBV5-4 and TRBJ2-1; no reliable D call. Trimming stripped 4 bases from V and 5 bases from J, with 10 bases between. CDR1 is SGHNT, CDR2 YYREEE, per germline (reference sequence). The CDR3 spans 13 residues. CDR3 bases: TGTGCCAGCAGCCTAGATGAGAACAATGAGCAGTTCTTC. Protein product: CASSLDENNEQFF.

This chain joins TRBV6-2 or TRBV6-3 and TRBJ2-7, with D maybe TRBD2 (5 bases). The CDR3 runs to 13 residues. Germline CDR1 and CDR2: MNHEY and SVGEGT. Trimming took 5 bases from V and 7 from J, leaving 15 bases between them. The CDR3 nucleotides read TGTGCCAGCAGTCTAGCCGTGGTCCGGGAGCAGTACTTC. Its translation is CASSLAVVREQYF.

This chain links TRBV3-1 (or the pseudogene TRBV3-2) with TRBJ1-5; D unclear. This CDR3 region has 14 residues. Germline assignment: CDR1 LGHDT and CDR2 YNNKEL (reference sequence). V shed 5 bases and J shed 4 bases, with 12 bases lying between them. The CDR3 reads CASSVRLANQPQHF. DNA for the CDR3: TGTGCCAGCAGCGTAAGACTAGCAAATCAGCCCCAGCATTTT.

The chain couples TRBV5-1 to TRBJ2-2; D might be TRBD2 (6 bases). Germline CDR1 and CDR2: SGHRS and YFSETQ. The ends were cut back, 2 bases at V and 0 bases at J, with 14 bases in the middle. The CDR3 runs 17 residues. The CDR3 region is CASSFGGRSSNTGELFF. CDR3 nucleotides: TGCGCCAGCAGCTTTGGTGGGAGGTCTTCGAACACCGGGGAGCTGTTTTTT.

V is TRBV6-2 or TRBV6-3 and J is TRBJ1-6, with D maybe TRBD1 (6 bases). Looked up from germline, CDR1 is MNHEY and CDR2 is SVGEGT. Trimming stripped 6 bases from V and 5 bases from J, with 11 bases between. This CDR3 contains 14 residues. CDR3 in amino acids: CASSPGVHNSPLHF. The CDR3 nucleotides read TGTGCCAGCAGCCCAGGGGTGCATAATTCACCCCTCCACTTT.

The chain uses TRBV12-5 and TRBJ1-6; 7 bases agree with TRBD1. CDR1 is LGHNT and CDR2 is FRNRAP in the germline V gene. The CDR3 sequence is 15 residues long. The V gene end was trimmed by 3 bases and the J gene end by 4 bases; junction bases not matched to a gene: 3. In DNA, the CDR3 is TGTGCTAGTGGTTTCCTACAGGGGTATAATTCACCCCTCCACTTT. Encoded protein: CASGFLQGYNSPLHF.

The sample holds one count of this clone. The genes are TRBV7-9 and TRBJ2-2; TRBD2 matches 10 bases. This CDR3 has 19 residues. Per the germline V gene, CDR1 is SEHNR and CDR2 is FQNEAQ (reference sequence). Losses at the gene ends were 0 bases for V and 0 bases for J; bases not matched to a gene: 7. The CDR3 sequence is CASSLAHISGRSNTGELFF. Written as DNA, the CDR3 is TGTGCCAGCAGCTTAGCGCACATTAGCGGGAGGTCGAACACCGGGGAGCTGTTTTTT. Looking up the rest from reference TRBV7-9 and TRBJ2-2 gives the full variable domain: DTGVSQNPRHKITKRGQNVTFRCDPISEHNRLYWYRQTLGQGPEFLTYFQNEAQLEKSRLLSDRFSAERPKGSFSTLEIQRTEQGDSAMYLCASSLAHISGRSNTGELFFGEGSRLTVL.